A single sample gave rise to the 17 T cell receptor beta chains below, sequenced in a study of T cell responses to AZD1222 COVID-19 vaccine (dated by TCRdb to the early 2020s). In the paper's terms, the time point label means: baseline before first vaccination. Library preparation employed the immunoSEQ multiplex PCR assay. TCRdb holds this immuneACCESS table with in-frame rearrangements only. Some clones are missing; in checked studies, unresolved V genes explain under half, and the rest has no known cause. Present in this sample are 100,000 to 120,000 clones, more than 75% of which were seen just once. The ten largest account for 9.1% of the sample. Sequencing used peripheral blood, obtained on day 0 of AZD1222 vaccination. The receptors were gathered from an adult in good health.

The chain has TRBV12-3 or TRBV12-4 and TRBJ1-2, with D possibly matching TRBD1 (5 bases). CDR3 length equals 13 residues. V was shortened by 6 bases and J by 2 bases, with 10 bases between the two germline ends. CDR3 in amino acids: CASRDTGNYGYTF. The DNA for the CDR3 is TGTGCCAGCAGGGACACGGGGAACTATGGCTACACCTTC.

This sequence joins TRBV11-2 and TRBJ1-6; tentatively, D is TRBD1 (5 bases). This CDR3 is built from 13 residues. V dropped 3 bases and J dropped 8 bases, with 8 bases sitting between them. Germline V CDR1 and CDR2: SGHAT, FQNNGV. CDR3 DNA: TGTGCCAGCAGCTTCTCCAGGGATTCACCCCTCCACTTT. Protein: CASSFSRDSPLHF.

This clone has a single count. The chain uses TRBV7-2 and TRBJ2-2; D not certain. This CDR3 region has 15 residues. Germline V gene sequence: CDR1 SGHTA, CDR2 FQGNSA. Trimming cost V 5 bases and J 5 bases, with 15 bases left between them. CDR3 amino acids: CASSPAGRLTGELFF. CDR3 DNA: TGTGCCAGCAGCCCCGCAGGTCGGCTTACCGGGGAGCTGTTTTTT. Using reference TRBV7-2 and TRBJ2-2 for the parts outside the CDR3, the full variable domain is GAGVSQSPSNKVTEKGKDVELRCDPISGHTALYWYRQSLGQGLEFLIYFQGNSAPDKSGLPSDRFSAERTGGSVSTLTIQRTQQEDSAVYLCASSPAGRLTGELFFGEGSRLTVL.

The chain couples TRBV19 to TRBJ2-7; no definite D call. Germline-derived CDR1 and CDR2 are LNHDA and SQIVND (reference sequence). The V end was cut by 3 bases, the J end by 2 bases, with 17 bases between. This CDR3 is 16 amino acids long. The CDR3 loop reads CASSMDIVPTPYEQYF. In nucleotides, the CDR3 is TGTGCCAGTAGTATGGATATAGTCCCCACCCCCTACGAGCAGTACTTC.

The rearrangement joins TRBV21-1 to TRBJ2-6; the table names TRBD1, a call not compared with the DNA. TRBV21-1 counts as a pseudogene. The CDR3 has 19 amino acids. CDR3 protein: CASSKEGDRRYSGANVLTF. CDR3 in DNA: TGTGCCAGCAGCAAAGAGGGGGACAGAAGATACTCTGGGGCCAACGTCCTGACTTTC.

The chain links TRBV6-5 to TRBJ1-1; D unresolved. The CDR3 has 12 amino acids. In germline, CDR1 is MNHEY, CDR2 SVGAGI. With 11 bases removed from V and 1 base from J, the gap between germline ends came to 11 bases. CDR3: CASQDGNTEAFF. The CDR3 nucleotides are TGTGCCTCCCAGGACGGGAACACTGAAGCTTTCTTT.

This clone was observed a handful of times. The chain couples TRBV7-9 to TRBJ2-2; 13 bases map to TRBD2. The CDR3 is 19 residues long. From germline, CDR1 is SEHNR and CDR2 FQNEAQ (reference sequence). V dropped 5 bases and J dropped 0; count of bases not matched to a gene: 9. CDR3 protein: CASSPRLAGGSPNTGELFF. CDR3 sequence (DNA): TGTGCCAGCAGCCCCCGACTAGCGGGAGGATCCCCGAACACCGGGGAGCTGTTTTTT.

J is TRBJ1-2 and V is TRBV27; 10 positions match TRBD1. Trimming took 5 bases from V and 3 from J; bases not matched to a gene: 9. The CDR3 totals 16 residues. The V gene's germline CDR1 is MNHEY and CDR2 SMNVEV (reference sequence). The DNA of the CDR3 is TGTGCCAGCAGTCACCACGGGACAGGGGAGGACTATGGCTACACCTTC. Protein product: CASSHHGTGEDYGYTF.

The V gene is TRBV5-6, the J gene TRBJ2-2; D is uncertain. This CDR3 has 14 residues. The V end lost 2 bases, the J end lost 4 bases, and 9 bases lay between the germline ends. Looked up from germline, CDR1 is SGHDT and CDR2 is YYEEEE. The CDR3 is CASSFERLTGELFF. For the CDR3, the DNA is TGTGCCAGCAGCTTTGAGCGTCTCACCGGGGAGCTGTTTTTT.

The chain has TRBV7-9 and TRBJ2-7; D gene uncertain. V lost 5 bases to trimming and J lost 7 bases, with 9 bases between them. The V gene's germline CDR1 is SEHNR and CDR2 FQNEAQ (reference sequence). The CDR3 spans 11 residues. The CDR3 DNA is TGTGCCAGCAGCCCTGGTTGGGAGCAGTACTTC. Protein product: CASSPGWEQYF.

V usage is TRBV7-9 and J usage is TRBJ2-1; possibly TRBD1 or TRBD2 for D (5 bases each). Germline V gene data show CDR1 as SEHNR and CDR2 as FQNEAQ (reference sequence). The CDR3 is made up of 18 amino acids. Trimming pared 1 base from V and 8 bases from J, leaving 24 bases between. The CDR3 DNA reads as TGTGCCAGCAGCTTAGAATCGGGACCGGGCCCGTATGGTGATGAGCAGTTCTTC. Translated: CASSLESGPGPYGDEQFF.

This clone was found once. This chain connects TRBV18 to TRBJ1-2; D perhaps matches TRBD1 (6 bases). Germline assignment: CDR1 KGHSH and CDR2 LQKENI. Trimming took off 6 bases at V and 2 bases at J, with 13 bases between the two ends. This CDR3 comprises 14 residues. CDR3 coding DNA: TGTGCCAGCTCGCCCACAGGGACGAACTATGGCTACACCTTC. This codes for CASSPTGTNYGYTF.

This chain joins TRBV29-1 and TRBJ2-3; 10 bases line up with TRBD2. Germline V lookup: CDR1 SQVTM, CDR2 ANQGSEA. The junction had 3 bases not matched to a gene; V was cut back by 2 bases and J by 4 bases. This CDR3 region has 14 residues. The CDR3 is CSVEPLAGADTQYF. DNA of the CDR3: TGCAGCGTTGAACCTCTAGCGGGAGCAGATACGCAGTATTTT.

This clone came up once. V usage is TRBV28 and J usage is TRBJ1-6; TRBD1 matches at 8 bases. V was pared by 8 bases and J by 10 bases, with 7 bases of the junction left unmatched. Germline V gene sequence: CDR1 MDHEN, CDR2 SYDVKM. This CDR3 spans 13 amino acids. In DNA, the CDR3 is TGTGCCAGCCTTGGACAGGGTTTATCACCCCTCCACTTT. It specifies CASLGQGLSPLHF.

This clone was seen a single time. CDR3 residues: CASRLHTGELFF. CDR3 coding DNA: TGTGCCAGCAGGCTACACACCGGGGAGCTGTTTTTT. The V and J genes are TRBV7-8 and TRBJ2-2; D gene ambiguous. The CDR3 length is 12 residues. CDR1 and CDR2 from the germline V gene are SGHVS and FQNEAQ. Trimming took 6 bases from V and 3 from J, leaving 5 bases between them.

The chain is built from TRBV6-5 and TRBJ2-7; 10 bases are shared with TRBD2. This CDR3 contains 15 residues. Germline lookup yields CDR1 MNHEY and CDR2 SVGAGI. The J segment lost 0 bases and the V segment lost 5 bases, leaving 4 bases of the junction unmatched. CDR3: CASSPIAGGSYEQYF. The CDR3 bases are TGTGCCAGCAGTCCTATAGCGGGAGGCTCCTACGAGCAGTACTTC.

The CDR3, as DNA: TGTGCCAGCAGTGTCACCGGGACAGGCTACGAGCAGTACTTC. Encoded protein: CASSVTGTGYEQYF. The chain uses TRBV27 and TRBJ2-7, with 8 bases fitting TRBD1. CDR1 is MNHEY and CDR2 is SMNVEV in the germline V gene (reference sequence). This CDR3 has 14 residues. After removal of 5 bases from V and 3 bases from J, the junction contained 6 bases not matched to a gene.